The 32 T cell receptor beta chains given below trace back to one sample, sequenced in a study of cytomegalovirus exposure and HLA in healthy donors listed by TCRdb under 2017. The protocol used for the library was the immunoSEQ multiplex PCR assay. For the multiplex PCR, a mixture combining 60 forward primers for TCR Vbeta segments and 13 reverse primers for TCR Jbeta segments was used. Not all clones reach the TCRdb copy of this immuneACCESS table, which keeps in-frame sequences only. Checked studies attribute under half of the gap to unresolved V genes and leave the rest unexplained. Here the sample has some 170,000 clones; 72% occur a single time. Of the sample, about 2.5% is held by the ten largest clones. The material sequenced was PBMCs. All receptors come from a human donor in good health.

The chain combines TRBV7-9 with TRBJ1-1, with TRBD1 matching over 8 bases. V shed 5 bases, J shed 6 bases, and the junction held 2 bases outside the gene matches. Germline CDR1 SEHNR, CDR2 FQNEAQ (reference sequence). The CDR3 is 12 amino acids. The CDR3 region has the DNA TGTGCCAGCAGCCCGGGACAGGCTGAAGCTTTCTTT. The encoded protein is CASSPGQAEAFF.

The chain uses TRBV5-4 and TRBJ1-1, with 9 positions matching TRBD1. Germline lookup yields CDR1 SGHNT and CDR2 YYREEE (reference sequence). The CDR3 runs to 15 residues. Trimming removed 0 bases from V and 8 bases from J; junction bases left unmatched: 8. Here the CDR3 DNA reads TGTGCCAGCAGCTTGGACAGGGGGCAGGGATCCGAAGCTTTCTTT. Amino acids: CASSLDRGQGSEAFF.

This clone appeared a single time. The CDR3 protein is CASSPSFMDRGATEAFF. The CDR3 bases are TGTGCCAGCTCACCTTCCTTTATGGACAGGGGGGCAACTGAAGCTTTCTTT. The chain carries TRBV18 and TRBJ1-1; 10 nucleotides line up with TRBD1. This CDR3 has 17 residues. Germline V gives CDR1 KGHSH, CDR2 LQKENI. The V and J ends lost 3 bases and 5 bases, in that order; junction bases with no gene match: 12.

V and J are TRBV6-5 and TRBJ2-3; TRBD1 might be the D (6 bases). The CDR3 has 14 residues. Germline lookup yields CDR1 MNHEY and CDR2 SVGAGI. The V end was cut by 4 bases, the J end by 0 bases, with 8 bases between. The CDR3 DNA reads as TGTGCCAGCAGTTTACAGGGTAGCACAGATACGCAGTATTTT. It encodes CASSLQGSTDTQYF.

V and J are TRBV18 and TRBJ2-5; D may be TRBD2 (5 bases). V was clipped by 6 bases and J by 5 bases, with 16 bases between them. This CDR3 has 14 residues. CDR1 is KGHSH and CDR2 is LQKENI in the germline V gene. The CDR3 loop reads CASSYLRDSETQYF. In nucleotides, the CDR3 is TGTGCCAGCTCCTATCTACGGGATTCGGAGACCCAGTACTTC.

The chain links TRBV7-3 to TRBJ1-1; 9 bases line up with TRBD1. The CDR3 runs 16 residues. Germline V gene lookup returns CDR1 SGHTA and CDR2 FQGTGA. V shed 5 bases and J 4 bases; nucleotides not matched to a gene: 11. CDR3 nucleotides: TGTGCCAGCAGCCCCGACAGGGGGGCACGGGTCACTGAAGCTTTCTTT. The encoded protein is CASSPDRGARVTEAFF.

This clone appeared a few times. The chain joins TRBV4-1 to TRBJ1-1; the D gene is possibly TRBD1 (6 bases). The germline gives CDR1 MGHRA, CDR2 YSYEKL. V was trimmed by 5 bases and J by 2 bases, leaving 15 bases between them. The CDR3 is 15 amino acids. CDR3: CASSLGRGLNTEAFF. DNA of the CDR3: TGCGCCAGCAGCTTGGGGCGGGGGCTTAACACTGAAGCTTTCTTT.

The chain links TRBV7-9 to TRBJ1-1, with a weak D call TRBD1 (6 bases). CDR1 is SEHNR, CDR2 FQNEAQ, per germline (reference sequence). Trimming shortened V by 5 bases and J by 7 bases, and 20 bases separated the two germline ends. This CDR3 has 15 amino acids. The CDR3, as DNA: TGTGCCAGCAGCACACCCCTTCGACAGGCCGGTGAAGCTTTCTTT. Protein sequence: CASSTPLRQAGEAFF.

This chain joins TRBV27 and TRBJ2-3, with 7 bases identical to TRBD1. The CDR3 length is 15 residues. With V trimmed by 5 bases and J by 6 bases, 11 bases remained unmatched. From germline, CDR1 is MNHEY and CDR2 SMNVEV (reference sequence). The CDR3 spells CASSPRDREGDTQYF. CDR3 DNA sequence: TGTGCCAGCAGTCCCCGGGACAGAGAAGGGGATACGCAGTATTTT.

This clone is a singleton in its sample. CDR3 sequence reads: CASRLNNYGYTF. The CDR3 DNA reads as TGTGCCAGCAGGTTAAATAACTATGGCTACACCTTC. The chain employs TRBV6-1 and TRBJ1-2; unclear D gene. There are 12 residues in the CDR3. CDR1 is MNHNS and CDR2 is SASEGT in the germline V gene. The V end was cut by 6 bases, the J end by 1 base, with 6 bases between.

The J gene is TRBJ2-1, the V gene TRBV2, with TRBD2 identical over 7 bases. This CDR3 is built from 14 residues. Trimming removed 4 bases from V and 6 bases from J; junction bases left unmatched: 6. The germline gives CDR1 SNHLY, CDR2 FYNNEI. The chain's CDR3 is CASSVIGGGNEQFF. The CDR3 DNA follows: TGTGCCAGCAGTGTTATTGGGGGGGGCAATGAGCAGTTCTTC.

The chain carries TRBV5-6 and TRBJ1-5; D may be TRBD1 (6 bases). The CDR3 consists of 15 residues. Germline V gene sequence: CDR1 SGHDT, CDR2 YYEEEE. Trimming pared 3 bases from V and 5 bases from J, leaving 15 bases between. The CDR3 reads CASSSGGGWDQPQHF. The CDR3 coding sequence is TGTGCCAGCAGCTCGGGGGGGGGCTGGGATCAGCCCCAGCATTTT.

This clone was observed a few times. This sequence joins TRBV6-6 and TRBJ1-5, with 10 positions matching TRBD1. V gave up 2 bases and J gave up 5 bases; unmatched junction bases: 3. CDR1 and CDR2 (germline): MNHNY, SVGAGI (reference sequence). This CDR3 has 15 amino acids. In DNA form, the CDR3 reads TGTGCCAGCAGTTACACCGGACAGGGGGATCAGCCCCAGCATTTT. Translating gives CASSYTGQGDQPQHF.

DNA of the CDR3: TGTGCCAGCAGCTTAGTCACGGGGGGCATAGATACGCAGTATTTT. This translates into CASSLVTGGIDTQYF. This rearrangement joins TRBV7-8 to TRBJ2-3; a possible D gene is TRBD2 (7 bases). This CDR3 region has 15 residues. Germline values: CDR1 SGHVS, CDR2 FQNEAQ. Trimming removed 1 base at V and 5 bases at J, with 13 bases between.

V is TRBV5-6 and J is TRBJ2-5, with D possibly being TRBD2 (6 bases). Trimming pared 4 bases from V and 4 bases from J, leaving 14 bases between. Per the germline V gene, CDR1 is SGHDT and CDR2 is YYEEEE. There are 14 residues in the CDR3. CDR3 DNA sequence: TGTGCCAGCAGCGGAGGGACGGGGTCAGAGACCCAGTACTTC. Residues: CASSGGTGSETQYF.

The chain recombines TRBV7-8 with TRBJ2-7, with a tentative D call TRBD2 (5 bases). The V and J ends lost 0 bases and 4 bases respectively, with 13 bases between them. The CDR3 is 15 amino acids. CDR1 SGHVS and CDR2 FQNEAQ come from the germline V gene. CDR3 bases: TGTGCCAGCAGCTTAGCGTTGACAAGAGGGTACGAGCAGTACTTC. Protein: CASSLALTRGYEQYF.

The genes are TRBV2 and TRBJ2-5; 7 positions match TRBD1. The CDR3 is 14 residues long. CDR1 SNHLY and CDR2 FYNNEI come from the germline V gene. After removal of 2 bases from V and 4 bases from J, the junction contained 4 bases not matched to a gene. The CDR3 DNA reads as TGTGCCAGCAGTGAATCGCCAGGGGGAGAGACCCAGTACTTC. Translating gives CASSESPGGETQYF. Full variable domain (missing parts from reference TRBV2 and TRBJ2-5): EPEVTQTPSHQVTQMGQEVILRCVPISNHLYFYWYRQILGQKVEFLVSFYNNEISEKSEIFDDQFSVERPDGSNFTLKIRSTKLEDSAMYFCASSESPGGETQYFGPGTRLLVL.

The chain links TRBV9 to TRBJ2-3, with TRBD2 matching over 7 bases. J lost 2 bases, V lost 4 bases, and 4 bases had no gene match. CDR1 and CDR2 (germline): SGDLS, YYNGEE. The CDR3 extends over 14 amino acids. CDR3 bases: TGTGCCAGCAGCTATCGGGGGGACACAGATACGCAGTATTTT. It encodes CASSYRGDTDTQYF.

This clone was picked up a small number of times. The rearrangement joins TRBV6-5 to TRBJ1-1; TRBD1 is a possible D gene (5 bases). The CDR3 length is 11 residues. Trimming took 7 bases from V and 7 from J, leaving 10 bases between them. Germline V gene sequence: CDR1 MNHEY, CDR2 SVGAGI. Written as DNA, the CDR3 is TGTGCCAGCACCTCTGACAGTGAAGCTTTCTTT. It codes for CASTSDSEAFF.

This chain joins TRBV5-1 and TRBJ2-1; 8 nucleotides agree with TRBD2. Per the germline V gene, CDR1 is SGHRS and CDR2 is YFSETQ. The CDR3 has 15 residues. The ends lost 2 bases at V and 4 bases at J; junction bases unmatched: 5. The CDR3 DNA reads as TGCGCCAGCAGCTTAAGCGGGGGACCGTACAATGAGCAGTTCTTC. Protein sequence: CASSLSGGPYNEQFF.

This chain joins TRBV19 and TRBJ1-5, with 7 positions matching TRBD1. The CDR3 sequence is 14 residues long. The V and J ends lost 5 bases and 3 bases, in that order; junction bases with no gene match: 4. The V gene's germline CDR1 is LNHDA and CDR2 SQIVND (reference sequence). DNA for the CDR3: TGTGCCAGTAGTTGGGACAGATTCAATCAGCCCCAGCATTTT. Protein product: CASSWDRFNQPQHF.

This chain joins TRBV27 and TRBJ2-5; D is ambiguous. This CDR3 comprises 14 residues. Per the germline V gene, CDR1 is MNHEY and CDR2 is SMNVEV (reference sequence). Trimming removed 3 bases at V and 0 bases at J, with 8 bases between. DNA for the CDR3: TGTGCCAGCAGTTTCAGGATGTACCAAGAGACCCAGTACTTC. This encodes CASSFRMYQETQYF.

There are a few counts of this clone. This sequence joins TRBV5-1 and TRBJ2-2; D possibly corresponds to TRBD1 (5 bases). The CDR3 consists of 20 residues. V lost 0 bases and J 0 bases, leaving 21 bases between the germline ends. Germline CDR1 and CDR2: SGHRS and YFSETQ. The DNA of the CDR3 is TGCGCCAGCAGCTTGGGGGTAATCATAGGAGCAGGGTCGAACACCGGGGAGCTGTTTTTT. Its translation: CASSLGVIIGAGSNTGELFF.

The chain combines TRBV18 with TRBJ1-5; D is possibly TRBD1 (6 bases). V was trimmed by 3 bases and J by 0 bases, leaving 12 bases between them. Germline CDR1 KGHSH, CDR2 LQKENI. This CDR3 region has 16 residues. CDR3 in amino acids: CASSPQGTDSNQPQHF. The CDR3 DNA reads TGTGCCAGCTCACCGCAGGGGACCGATAGCAATCAGCCCCAGCATTTT.

This chain connects TRBV2 to TRBJ1-2; D is possibly TRBD1 (5 bases). CDR1 SNHLY and CDR2 FYNNEI come from the germline V gene. The CDR3 totals 15 residues. V was cut by 5 bases and J by 0 bases, with 13 bases left in between. In nucleotides, the CDR3 is TGTGCCAGCAGTCGACAGACTCGAGCTAACTATGGCTACACCTTC. It codes for CASSRQTRANYGYTF. The full variable domain, in which reference TRBV2 and TRBJ1-2 provide the parts outside the CDR3, is EPEVTQTPSHQVTQMGQEVILRCVPISNHLYFYWYRQILGQKVEFLVSFYNNEISEKSEIFDDQFSVERPDGSNFTLKIRSTKLEDSAMYFCASSRQTRANYGYTFGSGTRLTVV.

The chain links TRBV19 to TRBJ1-1; D is unresolved. Germline V gives CDR1 LNHDA, CDR2 SQIVND (reference sequence). The ends were cut back, 4 bases at V and 2 bases at J, with 8 bases in the middle. The length of the CDR3 is 13 residues. The CDR3 sequence: CASSRAVNTEAFF. Written as DNA, the CDR3 is TGTGCCAGTAGTAGAGCGGTTAACACTGAAGCTTTCTTT.

This clone was recorded only once. The chain carries TRBV19 and TRBJ2-7, with TRBD1 matching over 8 bases. This CDR3 contains 13 residues. V lost 3 bases to trimming and J lost 2 bases; unmatched junction nucleotides: 0. CDR1 is LNHDA and CDR2 is SQIVND in the germline V gene (reference sequence). This CDR3 is CASSMGQAYEQYF. In nucleotides, the CDR3 is TGTGCCAGTAGTATGGGACAGGCCTACGAGCAGTACTTC.

CDR3 coding DNA: TGTGCCTGGAGTTTAAGCGGGGGGGGTTCGTCCTACAATGAGCAGTTCTTC. It is translated as CAWSLSGGGSSYNEQFF. This chain connects TRBV30 to TRBJ2-1, with 10 nucleotides matching TRBD2. CDR3 length equals 17 residues. After removal of 2 bases from V and 1 base from J, the junction contained 8 bases not matched to a gene. Germline loops: CDR1 GTSNPN, CDR2 SVGIG (reference sequence).

The V and J genes are TRBV4-1 and TRBJ1-1; the D gene is possibly TRBD1 (6 bases). Germline-derived CDR1 and CDR2 are MGHRA and YSYEKL. This CDR3 spans 16 amino acids. V was cut by 0 bases and J by 3 bases, with 14 bases left in between. CDR3 DNA sequence: TGCGCCAGCAGCCAAGAGCCGAACAGGGATGACACTGAAGCTTTCTTT. Amino acid sequence: CASSQEPNRDDTEAFF.

The J gene is TRBJ2-5, the V gene TRBV6-5; a possible D gene is TRBD2 (5 bases). This CDR3 region has 16 residues. V was clipped by 2 bases and J by 2 bases, with 15 bases between them. Germline lookup yields CDR1 MNHEY and CDR2 SVGAGI. CDR3 nucleotides: TGTGCCAGCAGTTACAGCCGCGGGCCTTCTCAAGAGACCCAGTACTTC. Amino acids: CASSYSRGPSQETQYF.

The chain carries TRBV10-2 and TRBJ2-7, with 14 nucleotides matching TRBD2. Germline CDR1 WSHSY, CDR2 SAAADI. The CDR3 runs 16 residues. The V segment lost 6 bases and the J segment 3 bases; nucleotides outside the gene matches: 7. CDR3 residues: CASRDPGTSGGYEQYF. For the CDR3, the DNA is TGCGCCAGCAGAGACCCCGGGACTAGCGGGGGCTACGAGCAGTACTTC.

The rearrangement uses TRBV6-5 and TRBJ1-1, with 8 bases lining up with TRBD1. CDR1 MNHEY and CDR2 SVGAGI come from the germline V gene. The CDR3 covers 10 residues. Germline trimming cut 8 bases from V and 7 bases from J; bases unmatched to any gene: 0. CDR3 region: CASGQGEAFF. The CDR3 coding sequence is TGTGCCAGCGGACAGGGTGAAGCTTTCTTT.